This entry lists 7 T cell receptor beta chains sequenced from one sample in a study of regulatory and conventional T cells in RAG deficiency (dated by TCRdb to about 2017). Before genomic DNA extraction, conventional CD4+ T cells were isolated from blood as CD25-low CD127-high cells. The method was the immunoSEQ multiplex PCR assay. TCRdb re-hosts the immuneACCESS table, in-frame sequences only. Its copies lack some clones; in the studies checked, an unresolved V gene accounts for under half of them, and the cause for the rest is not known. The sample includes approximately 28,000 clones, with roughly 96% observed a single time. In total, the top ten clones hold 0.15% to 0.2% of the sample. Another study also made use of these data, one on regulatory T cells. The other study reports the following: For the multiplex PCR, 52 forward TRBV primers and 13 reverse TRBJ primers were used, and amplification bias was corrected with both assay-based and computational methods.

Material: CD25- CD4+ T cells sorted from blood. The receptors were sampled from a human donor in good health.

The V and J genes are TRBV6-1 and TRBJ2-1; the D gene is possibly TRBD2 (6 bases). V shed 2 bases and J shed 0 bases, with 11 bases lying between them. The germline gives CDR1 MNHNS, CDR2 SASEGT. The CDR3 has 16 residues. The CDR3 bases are TGTGCCAGCAGTGAACATGGGGGGAGCTCCTACAATGAGCAGTTCTTC. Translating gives CASSEHGGSSYNEQFF.

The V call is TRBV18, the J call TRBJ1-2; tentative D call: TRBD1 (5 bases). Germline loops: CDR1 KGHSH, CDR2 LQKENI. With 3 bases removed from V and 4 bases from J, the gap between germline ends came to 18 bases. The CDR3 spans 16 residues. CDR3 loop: CASSPSGDSSLYGYTF. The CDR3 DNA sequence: TGTGCCAGCTCACCGTCGGGGGATTCCTCCCTCTATGGCTACACCTTC.

This CDR3 is CASSVGSNTEAFF. The DNA for the CDR3 is TGTGCCAGCAGTGTGGGCAGTAACACTGAAGCTTTCTTT. The chain employs TRBV2 and TRBJ1-1; D gene ambiguous. The CDR3 spans 13 residues. Germline lookup yields CDR1 SNHLY and CDR2 FYNNEI. V dropped 4 bases and J dropped 2 bases, with 8 bases sitting between them. Together with reference TRBV2 and TRBJ1-1, the CDR3 gives the full variable domain: EPEVTQTPSHQVTQMGQEVILRCVPISNHLYFYWYRQILGQKVEFLVSFYNNEISEKSEIFDDQFSVERPDGSNFTLKIRSTKLEDSAMYFCASSVGSNTEAFFGQGTRLTVV.

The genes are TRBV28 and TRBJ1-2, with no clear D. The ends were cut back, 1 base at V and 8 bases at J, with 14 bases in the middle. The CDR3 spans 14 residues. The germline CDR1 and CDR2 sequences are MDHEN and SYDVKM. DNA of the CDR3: TGTGCCAGCAGTTTATACCCGGGGATGAGCGGCTACACCTTC. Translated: CASSLYPGMSGYTF.

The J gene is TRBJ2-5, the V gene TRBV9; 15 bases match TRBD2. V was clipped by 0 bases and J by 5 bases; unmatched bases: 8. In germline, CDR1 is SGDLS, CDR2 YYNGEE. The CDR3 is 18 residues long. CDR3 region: CASSVAGLAGGLGETQYF. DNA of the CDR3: TGTGCCAGCAGCGTAGCTGGACTAGCGGGGGGGCTCGGGGAGACCCAGTACTTC.

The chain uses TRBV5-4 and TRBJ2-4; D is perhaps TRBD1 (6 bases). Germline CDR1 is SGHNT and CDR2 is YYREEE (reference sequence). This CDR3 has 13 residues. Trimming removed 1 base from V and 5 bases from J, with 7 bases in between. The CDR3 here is CASSLRTENIQYF. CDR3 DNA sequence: TGTGCCAGCAGCTTGCGGACAGAAAACATTCAGTACTTC. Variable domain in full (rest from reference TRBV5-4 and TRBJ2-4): ETGVTQSPTHLIKTRGQQVTLRCSSQSGHNTVSWYQQALGQGPQFIFQYYREEENGRGNFPPRFSGLQFPNYSSELNVNALELDDSALYLCASSLRTENIQYFGAGTRLSVL.

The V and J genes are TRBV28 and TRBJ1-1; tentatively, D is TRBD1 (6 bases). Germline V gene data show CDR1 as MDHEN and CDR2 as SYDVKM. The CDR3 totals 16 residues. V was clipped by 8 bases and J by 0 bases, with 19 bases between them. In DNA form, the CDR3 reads TGTGCCAGCTTACTCCCCGGCGGGGGGCTGAACACTGAAGCTTTCTTT. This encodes CASLLPGGGLNTEAFF.